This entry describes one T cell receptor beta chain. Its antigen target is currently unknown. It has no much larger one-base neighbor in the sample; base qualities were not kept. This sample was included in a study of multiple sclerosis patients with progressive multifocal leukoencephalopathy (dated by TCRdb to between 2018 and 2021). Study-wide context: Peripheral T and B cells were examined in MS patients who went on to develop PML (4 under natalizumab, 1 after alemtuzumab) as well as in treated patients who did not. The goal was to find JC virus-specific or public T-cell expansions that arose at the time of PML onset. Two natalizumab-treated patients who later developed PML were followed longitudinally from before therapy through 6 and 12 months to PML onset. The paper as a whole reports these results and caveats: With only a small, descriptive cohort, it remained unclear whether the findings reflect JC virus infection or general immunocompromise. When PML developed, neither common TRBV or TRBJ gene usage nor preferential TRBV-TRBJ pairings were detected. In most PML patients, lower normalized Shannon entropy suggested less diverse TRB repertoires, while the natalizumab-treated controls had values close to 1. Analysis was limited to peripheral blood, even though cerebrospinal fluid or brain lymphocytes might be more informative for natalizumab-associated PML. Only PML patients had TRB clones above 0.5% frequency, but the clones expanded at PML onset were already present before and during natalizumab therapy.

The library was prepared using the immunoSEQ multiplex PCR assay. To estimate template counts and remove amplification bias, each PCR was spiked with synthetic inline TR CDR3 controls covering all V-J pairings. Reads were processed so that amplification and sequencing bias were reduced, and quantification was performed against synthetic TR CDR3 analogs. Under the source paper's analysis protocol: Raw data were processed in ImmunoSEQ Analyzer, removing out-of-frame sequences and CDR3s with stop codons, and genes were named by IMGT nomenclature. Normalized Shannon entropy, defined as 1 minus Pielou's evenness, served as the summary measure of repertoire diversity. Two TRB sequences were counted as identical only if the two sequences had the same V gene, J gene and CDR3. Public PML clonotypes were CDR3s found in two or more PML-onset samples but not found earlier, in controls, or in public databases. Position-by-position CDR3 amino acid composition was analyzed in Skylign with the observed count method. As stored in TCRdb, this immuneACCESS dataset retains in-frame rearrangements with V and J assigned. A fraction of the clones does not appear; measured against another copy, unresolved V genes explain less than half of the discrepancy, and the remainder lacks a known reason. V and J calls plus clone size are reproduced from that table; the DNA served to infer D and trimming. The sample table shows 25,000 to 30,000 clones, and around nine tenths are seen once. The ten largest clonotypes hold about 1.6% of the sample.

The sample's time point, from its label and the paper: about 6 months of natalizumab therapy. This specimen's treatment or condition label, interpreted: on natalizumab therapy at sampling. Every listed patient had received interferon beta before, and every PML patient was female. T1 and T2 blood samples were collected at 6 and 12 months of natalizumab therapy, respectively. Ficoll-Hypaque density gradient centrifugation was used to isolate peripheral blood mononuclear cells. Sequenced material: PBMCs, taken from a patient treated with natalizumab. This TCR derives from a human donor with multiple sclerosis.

For the CDR3, the sequence is CASSLVAATDTQYF. The DNA sequence is TGTGCCAGCAGCTTAGTAGCCGCCACAGATACGCAGTATTTT. The rearranged chain carries TRBV7-6 and TRBJ2-3; no D gene is confidently identified. Measured from the cysteine to the phenylalanine, the CDR3 is 14 residues long. Here the CDR3 DNA is all that survives: 42 bases in frame from base 1. Trimming costs V 1 base and J 2 bases, and their ends lie 7 bases apart. Sequences SGHVS (CDR1) and FNYEAQ (CDR2) are obtained from the germline V gene.